Listed here is a single TCR beta chain. This clone came up once. Which antigen it targets is not known. It has no much larger one-base neighbor in the sample; base qualities were not kept. The time point label on this specimen signifies: before anti-PD-1 therapy. For bulk TCRbeta sequencing, genomic DNA was extracted from tumor biopsies or peripheral blood, and input amounts ranged from 616 ng to 6,004 ng. Every patient had histologically proven advanced or metastatic basal or squamous cell carcinoma and was a poor candidate for surgical resection. Of the 11 patients in the basal cell carcinoma cohort, several underwent bulk tumor TCR sequencing. CDR1 and CDR2, per the germline V gene (reference sequence), are SGHKS and YYEKEE. From the cysteine through the phenylalanine, the CDR3 covers 12 amino acids. The CDR3 DNA has 36 bases and is translated from base 1. V was cut back by 2 bases and J by 0 bases, leaving a gap of 3 bases between them.

The data stem from a study of T cells in tumors after PD-1 blockade (dated by TCRdb to the late 2010s). Looking at the study overall: Patients were excluded if they had prior checkpoint blockade, use of systemic immunosuppressants, or recent radiotherapy or other anti-cancer therapy within 4 weeks. RECIST version 1.1 was the standard used to evaluate clinical response. While on anti-PD-1 treatment, some of the patients also continued taking daily vismodegib 150 mg. Patients received pembrolizumab 200 mg every 3 weeks or cemiplimab 350 mg every 2 weeks. To compare blood and tumor clonotypes, bulk TCR sequencing was performed on approximately 10 peripheral blood samples from 5 patients. On average, peripheral blood samples yielded fewer than 45,000 unique clonotypes and 100,000 or so TCR templates (range about 24,000-290,000). The study performed paired single-cell RNA and TCR sequencing on site-matched tumors from BCC or SCC patients before and after anti-PD-1 therapy.

The immunoSEQ platform was used to carry out deep TCRbeta sequencing. The study's own analysis went as follows. Only productive rearrangements were exported from the immunoSEQ Analyzer for further analysis. T cell phenotypes were assigned to bulk TCRbeta clonotypes by matching the clonotypes to single-cell RNA+TCR-seq clones with the same TCRbeta sequence. Clone enrichment in tumor was computed as tumor frequency divided by PBMC frequency from bulk TCR sequencing. TCRs were grouped by GLIPH into specificity groups, defined as clusters of distinct TCRs likely recognizing common antigens via shared CDR3 motifs. TCRdb provides this immuneACCESS table in a form limited to in-frame rearrangements. Some clones are lacking; in checked studies, under half of them reflect an unresolved V gene, and why the rest are absent is not known. V, J and clone size are those of that table, while D and trimming were read from the DNA. For this sample there are approximately 59,000 clones; 80% appear just once. The top ten constitute around 15% of the sample.

What the study reported, not specific to this receptor: Where the novel T cell clones came from was not determined, and possible sources could include lymphoid organs or rare unexpanded clones inside the tumor or in the tumor periphery. Around 37% of tumor TCR clonotypes were detected in blood, and some novel exhausted tumor clones were observed in pre-treatment blood, which was taken as suggesting peripheral recruitment.

The sequence joins TRBV5-5 to TRBJ2-7, with the identity of the D gene unclear. Sequenced here: PBMCs, sampled before anti-PD-1 treatment. The clonotype originates from a human donor with basal cell carcinoma. The sequence in DNA is TGTGCCAGCAGCTTAAGCTCCTACGAGCAGTACTTC. The resulting protein is CASSLSSYEQYF.